The T cell receptor (beta chain) under discussion was sequenced for a study of a mutant IDH1 vaccine in newly diagnosed glioma. Whole-study context: Among treated patients, around 62% were male and around 38% female, and mean age was roughly 40 years. Earlier therapy was either radiotherapy, temozolomide, or both, and most got both.

Overall study results and limits: Pseudoprogression appeared independent of alterations in top peripheral clonotypes. Evidence of vaccine-induced immune responses was documented in 85% to 95% of patients.

Assay used: immunoSEQ multiplex PCR; TCRdb lists only in-frame clones, some missing. The sample holds 75,000 to 100,000 clones; roughly four fifths are singletons and the top ten take nearly 5.5%. Details on this clone: What it binds is not known.

The sample's time point: baseline, week 1 (first vaccination visit). Treatment meaning: pre-vaccination baseline after standard-of-care therapy. V lost 1 base and J 4 bases, leaving 8 bases between the germline ends. Germline CDR1 SGHRS, CDR2 YFSETQ. CDR3 size: 14 residues. This TCR derives from a man aged 40-55 years with glioma. Some clones in this sample may be carry-over from other donors' samples. Sequenced material: PBMCs, taken from a glioma patient treated with radiotherapy, temozolomide or both. This chain joins TRBV5-1 and TRBJ2-2; D is undetermined. The DNA for the CDR3 is TGCGCCAGCAGCTTGACTGTAGCCACCGGGGAGCTGTTTTTT. Its protein is CASSLTVATGELFF. Variable domain in full (rest from reference TRBV5-1 and TRBJ2-2): KAGVTQTPRYLIKTRGQQVTLSCSPISGHRSVSWYQQTPGQGLQFLFEYFSETQRNKGNFPGRFSGRQFSNSRSEMNVSTLELGDSALYLCASSLTVATGELFFGEGSRLTVL.